The 18 T cell receptor beta chains below all came from one sample that was sequenced in a study of T cells in Graves' hyperthyroidism and ophthalmopathy. Amplified regions were TCR beta CDR3 sequences from RNA transcripts. With the HTBI primer set, the TCR CDR3 went through a first round of RT-PCR. TCRdb passed the multiplex PCR reads through MiXCR, listing each CDR3 protein once. The sample lists hundreds of thousands of distinct CDR3 sequences, around 38% occurring once. The sample was blood. Source of these receptors: a man between 18 and 35 years old with Graves' hyperthyroidism.

This clonotype appeared a few times. This sequence joins TRBV20-1 and TRBJ2-7, with 8 nucleotides matching TRBD1. With 3 bases clipped from V and 3 bases from J, the junction kept 7 bases outside the gene matches. The CDR3 consists of 14 residues. Germline V gene lookup returns CDR1 DFQATT and CDR2 SNEGSKA (reference sequence). CDR3 residues: CSASSGQGGYEQYF. In DNA form, the CDR3 reads TGCAGTGCTAGTTCCGGACAGGGCGGCTACGAGCAGTACTTC.

The V and J genes are TRBV9 and TRBJ2-2; 7 bases align to TRBD1. Trimming at V came to 4 bases and at J to 3 bases, leaving 6 bases not matched to a gene. Germline lookup yields CDR1 SGDLS and CDR2 YYNGEE. There are 15 residues in the CDR3. CDR3 sequence (DNA): TGTGCCAGCAGCCCTTACAGGGGAGACACCGGGGAGCTGTTTTTT. Translating gives CASSPYRGDTGELFF.

This chain connects TRBV20-1 to TRBJ1-2; D is perhaps TRBD1 (5 bases). Germline values: CDR1 DFQATT, CDR2 SNEGSKA (reference sequence). V lost 6 bases and J 8 bases, leaving 16 bases between the germline ends. There are 12 residues in the CDR3. CDR3 sequence: CSAQGGNGGYTF. DNA for the CDR3: TGCAGTGCCCAGGGAGGGAACGGCGGCTACACCTTC.

This rearrangement joins TRBV9 to TRBJ2-5; TRBD1 aligns across 9 bases. The CDR3 has 15 amino acids. In germline, CDR1 is SGDLS, CDR2 YYNGEE. J was trimmed by 5 bases and V by 2 bases; bases with no gene match: 7. The CDR3 DNA reads as TGTGCCAGCAGCGTCGGGACAGGGCGTGCGGAGACCCAGTACTTC. Translation gives CASSVGTGRAETQYF.

This chain links TRBV4-1 with TRBJ2-2; TRBD1 agrees at 7 bases. The V segment lost 1 base and the J segment 4 bases; nucleotides outside the gene matches: 3. This CDR3 region has 15 residues. Germline values: CDR1 MGHRA, CDR2 YSYEKL. The CDR3 protein is CASSQGQGLTGELFF. The DNA of the CDR3 is TGCGCCAGCAGCCAAGGACAGGGTCTCACCGGGGAGCTGTTTTTT.

This clonotype has more than one count but fewer than ten. V and J are TRBV6-6 and TRBJ1-1, with D unclear. The CDR3 consists of 12 residues. Germline CDR1 MNHNY, CDR2 SVGAGI (reference sequence). The ends were cut back, 7 bases at V and 0 bases at J, with 6 bases in the middle. CDR3 amino acids: CASKILNTEAFF. The CDR3, as DNA: TGTGCCAGCAAGATCCTGAACACTGAAGCTTTCTTT.

This clonotype was detected many times. The gene calls are TRBV9 and TRBJ2-5; TRBD2 matches at 8 bases. V dropped 0 bases and J dropped 5; count of bases not matched to a gene: 6. Germline V CDR1 and CDR2: SGDLS, YYNGEE. The CDR3 consists of 15 residues. This chain's CDR3 is CASSVGAGVGETQYF. The DNA of the CDR3 is TGTGCCAGCAGCGTAGGAGCGGGGGTCGGGGAGACCCAGTACTTC.

This clonotype was seen only a few times. This sequence joins TRBV6-6 and TRBJ1-3; D is ambiguous. This CDR3 contains 13 residues. With 7 bases removed from V and 8 bases from J, the gap between germline ends came to 15 bases. CDR1 MNHNY and CDR2 SVGAGI come from the germline V gene (reference sequence). CDR3 nucleotide sequence: TGTGCCAGCACCAACGGAGGGCGCGACACCATATATTTT. It codes for CASTNGGRDTIYF.

The V gene is TRBV7-2, the J gene TRBJ1-3; the D is unclear. The V gene lost 5 bases and the J gene lost 1 base, with 15 bases spanning the gap. This CDR3 spans 16 amino acids. CDR1 is SGHTA, CDR2 FQGNSA, per germline. This CDR3 reads CASSVPIVGSGNTIYF. CDR3 DNA: TGTGCCAGCAGCGTACCGATAGTAGGGTCTGGAAACACCATATATTTT.

This clonotype was counted a few times. Germline is not matched at one junction end, which may reflect a read error. V gene TRBV6-4 combines with J gene TRBJ1-1; D is uncertain. The CDR3 has 15 residues. Looked up from germline, CDR1 is MRHNA and CDR2 is SNTAGT. The CDR3 DNA sequence: TGTGCCAGCAGTTACTCGTACCTGATGAACACTGAAGCTTTCTTT. This codes for CASSYSYLMNTEAFF.

This clonotype was counted once. This chain joins TRBV20-1 and TRBJ2-6; the match to TRBD1 covers 10 bases. V gave up 3 bases and J gave up 4 bases; unmatched junction bases: 0. Germline values: CDR1 DFQATT, CDR2 SNEGSKA (reference sequence). The CDR3 consists of 14 residues. CDR3 DNA: TGCAGTGCTAGGACAGGGGGCGGGGCCAACGTCCTGACTTTC. Protein sequence: CSARTGGGANVLTF.

The rearrangement links TRBV15 to TRBJ2-7; weak D call: TRBD1 (5 bases). V lost 8 bases and J lost 2, with 10 bases in between. Per the germline V gene, CDR1 is LNHNV and CDR2 is YYDKDF (reference sequence). The CDR3 runs to 12 residues. CDR3 region: CATGAGTYEQYF. The CDR3, as DNA: TGTGCCACCGGGGCAGGGACCTACGAGCAGTACTTC.

This clonotype has more than one count but fewer than ten. The chain has TRBV9 and TRBJ1-6; TRBD1 aligns across 8 bases. The trim removed 2 bases at V and 7 bases at J, leaving 8 bases unmatched. The CDR3 sequence is 16 residues long. CDR1 is SGDLS and CDR2 is YYNGEE in the germline V gene. CDR3 amino acids: CASSVTGTGANSPLHF. The CDR3 nucleotides read TGTGCCAGCAGCGTGACCGGGACAGGAGCAAATTCACCCCTCCACTTT.

This clonotype has at least ten counts. The rearrangement joins TRBV24-1 to TRBJ1-5, with 7 bases that match TRBD1. In germline, CDR1 is KGHDR, CDR2 SFDVKD. This CDR3 has 16 amino acids. V dropped 7 bases and J dropped 3; count of bases not matched to a gene: 11. CDR3 region: CATSGGAGGFNQPQHF. CDR3 sequence (DNA): TGTGCCACCAGCGGTGGGGCAGGGGGATTCAATCAGCCCCAGCATTTT.

This clonotype was detected ten times or more. The CDR3 nucleotides are TGTGCCAGCAGCCTCGGGCAGGGACGGACCGGGGAGCTGTTTTTT. Translated, it gives CASSLGQGRTGELFF. The rearrangement joins TRBV9 to TRBJ2-2; D assignment may be TRBD1 or TRBD2 (5 bases each). This CDR3 contains 15 residues. Deletions cut 4 bases from V and 5 bases from J, with 15 bases between. CDR1 and CDR2 (germline): SGDLS, YYNGEE.

This clonotype was recorded many times. This chain joins TRBV10-3 and TRBJ2-7, with D tentatively TRBD1 or TRBD2 (5 bases each). The CDR3 spans 14 residues. V dropped 8 bases and J dropped 0 bases, with 14 bases sitting between them. Germline-derived CDR1 and CDR2 are ENHRY and SYGVKD. The CDR3 here is CAILEPGSSYEQYF. In DNA, the CDR3 is TGTGCCATCCTAGAACCAGGGAGCTCCTACGAGCAGTACTTC.

The chain recombines TRBV10-3 with TRBJ2-2; the D is unclear. The ends were cut back, 3 bases at V and 8 bases at J, with 1 base in the middle. This CDR3 is 10 amino acids long. Germline CDR1 reads ENHRY; CDR2 reads SYGVKD. DNA for the CDR3: TGTGCCATCAGTGAAGGGGAGCTGTTTTTT. Its translation is CAISEGELFF.

The chain couples TRBV5-8 to TRBJ1-2, with D possibly matching TRBD1 (5 bases). CDR1 is SGHTS, CDR2 YDEGEE, per germline. CDR3 length: 14 residues. The V gene lost 2 bases and the J gene lost 6 bases, with 14 bases spanning the gap. The CDR3 loop is CASSLESRVNGYTF. DNA for the CDR3: TGTGCCAGCAGCTTAGAGTCCAGGGTAAATGGCTACACCTTC.